These 2 T cell receptor beta chains were all obtained from the same sample, sequenced in a study of tissue T cells after allogeneic stem cell transplantation. Sample time point: mouse harvest day 7 after allogeneic transplant. Each mouse received 10^7 T-cell-depleted marrow cells plus 10^6 splenic CD5+ T cells by tail vein. Measured with immunoSEQ multiplex PCR; TCRdb has only the in-frame clones, and not every one. Of thousands of clones listed, roughly half are singletons. Sequencing was performed on gut tissue. These receptors originate from a female BALB/c mouse given C57BL/6 T cells with graft-versus-host disease after an allogeneic hematopoietic cell transplant.

Note on this clone: Gene names and germline match the mouse. The read terminates 1 residue before the CDR3 end, so the remaining end is supplied by the germline J gene. V is TRBV5 and J is TRBJ2-4; D is possibly TRBD1 or TRBD2 (5 bases each). This CDR3 has 14 amino acids. The V gene lost 4 bases and the J gene lost 0 bases, with 8 bases spanning the gap. Germline V lookup: CDR1 LGHNA, CDR2 YNLKQL (reference sequence). The CDR3 bases that were read are TGTGCCAGCAGCCTCCGGGACAGTCAAAACACCTTGTAC. This translates into CASSLRDSQNTLY. The whole CDR3 protein reads CASSLRDSQNTLYF.

This clone was counted a few times. The genes are named according to mouse. The missing CDR3 end, 1 residue past where the read stops, is filled in from the germline J gene. The rearrangement uses TRBV12-1 and TRBJ2-1; D remains unclear. Germline lookup yields CDR1 SGHSN and CDR2 HYEKVE. V gave up 1 base and J gave up 3 bases, with 6 bases separating them. CDR3 length equals 13 residues. The CDR3 reads CASSLAIYAEQFF. The part of the CDR3 DNA that was read is TGTGCCAGCTCTCTAGCCATCTATGCTGAGCAGTTC.